In its sample, the clone carrying this T cell receptor beta chain was seen many times. Antigen: not known. Each CDR3 protein is one row after TCRdb ran MiXCR on the 5' RACE reads. The table shows some 440,000 distinct CDR3 sequences, with more than 20% occurring only once. These data are taken from a study of identical twins. Germline V gene lookup returns CDR1 MNHEY and CDR2 SVGAGI. With 2 bases clipped from V and 0 bases from J, the junction kept 0 bases outside the gene matches. The CDR3 runs 14 residues. General study points: Within twin pairs, the out-of-frame alpha sequences they shared showed excess low generation probability.

Another study also made use of these data, one on T cells expressing NK-cell markers. That source reports: About 1.0-8% of CD8+ T cells in over 5 donors belonged to dominant NKG2C+ clonotypes. The leading position in the CD3+CD56-NKG2C+ fraction of a few donors also went to these clonotypes.

The origin of this receptor is a woman younger than 30 in good health. The specimen was CD4+ T cells sorted from blood. The chain employs TRBV6-5 and TRBJ2-7; 8 bases agree with TRBD1. The CDR3 protein is CASSYGQGSYEQYF. The CDR3 DNA sequence: TGTGCCAGCAGTTACGGACAGGGCTCCTACGAGCAGTACTTC.